This T cell receptor (beta chain) came from a study of T cells after yellow fever vaccination (dated by TCRdb to 2018 to 2020). For context, the study as a whole: Libraries from fractions with low cell numbers were prepared with the SMART-Seq v4 Ultra Low Input RNA kit. To follow T-cell clones before and after primary and booster YFV17D yellow fever vaccination, bulk TCR alpha and beta repertoires were sequenced over time. Two healthy male donors, one aged 18 to 29 and one aged 30 to 40 years, made up the cohort. Bulk PBMC replicates and cell subsets were isolated from blood drawn at multiple timepoints before and after both primary and secondary immunization.

Data came from an Illumina NovaSeq 6000. TCR cDNA was made using 5'RACE template switching, a step that added a universal primer site and unique molecular identifiers. Priming of cDNA synthesis was performed from both the TCR alpha and TCR beta constant segments. Library amplification used two PCR steps, and the second PCR step added sample barcodes and sequencing adapters. Sequencing of the libraries was done on either Illumina HiSeq 2500 (2x100 bp) or NovaSeq (2x150 bp). The original methods were these. MIGEC was used to demultiplex reads and collapse the reads into UMI consensus sequences, and MiXCR was used for V(D)J alignment. Using edgeR on replicate PBMC samples, clonotypes were called vaccine-responding if FDR was below 0.01 and the log2 fold change was above 5 up to day 15. Each bulk clonotype received a CD4 or CD8 identity based on whether the sequenced CD4 or CD8 repertoire contained that clonotype at higher abundance. The public reads were run again by TCRdb, first through fastp at Q25 and then through MiXCR, and only productive beta chains were kept. Rows are combined by CDR3 protein, so each entry shows the most common genes and DNA. TCRdb, not the original authors, processed these V and J calls. Here the sample has 350,000 to 550,000 distinct CDR3 sequences; about 17% occur a single time. Together, the top ten hold roughly a sixth of the sample.

On this clonotype: What this receptor recognizes is not known. No much larger clonotype is one base removed from it; base qualities were not supplied.

Reading the label with the study, this specimen's treatment or condition is: live attenuated yellow fever vaccine strain. At each blood-draw timepoint, two biological replicates of bulk PBMCs were collected. A standard Ficoll-Paque protocol was used to isolate PBMCs from peripheral blood. TriZol was used to extract RNA from bulk PBMCs, from CD4 and CD8 fractions, and from dextramer-positive and dextramer-negative fractions. The paper as a whole reports these results and caveats: A small fraction of clonotypes appeared in both the CD4 and CD8 compartments, likely as a result of convergent recombination. After the booster, most clones that had expanded after primary vaccination were detected again (around 97% of CD4 and roughly 86% of CD8), suggesting broad maintenance of memory. Because the study included only a couple of donors, the extent to which the findings can be generalized is limited. FACS-sorted repertoires could contain abundant contaminating clonotypes from the bulk population, so computational filtering was required. Compared with the primary T-cell response, the secondary T-cell response was weaker but faster, peaking on day 5 rather than day 15.

CDR1 and CDR2, looked up from the germline V gene, are SGHTA and FQGNSA. The CDR3 goes from the cysteine to the phenylalanine over 13 residues. The read is trimmed to its CDR3 DNA, 39 bases read in frame from base 1. The V end gives up 8 bases and the J end 8 bases, leaving 4 bases in the junction not matched to a gene. The sequence is built from TRBV7-2 and TRBJ1-6; 9 of the junction bases match TRBD1. The sequence derives from a young man who received the YFV17D yellow fever vaccine. This specimen consisted of PBMCs, obtained before the yellow fever booster vaccination. This receptor has the CDR3 CASGQGSYSPLHF. The base sequence is TGTGCCAGCGGACAGGGGTCCTATTCACCCCTCCACTTT.